Listed here is a single T cell receptor (beta chain). Source study methods: Amplification of reference gene primers provided the estimated nucleated cell counts. Only in-frame clones appear in the TCRdb table, and some are missing; sequencing was by immunoSEQ multiplex PCR. V and J calls and clone size are copied from that table; D and trimming were computed from the DNA. The sample lists approximately 260,000 clones, around 89% occurring once. This sample was taken from a study of blood T cell repertoires in COVID-19. Background on the study: Sites in the United States, Italy and Spain provided acute and convalescent COVID-19 samples. PBMCs, B-cell-depleted T cells, or T cells provided the cDNA or gDNA that made up the material.

Germline V gene data show CDR1 as SGHKS and CDR2 as YYEKEE (reference sequence). The CDR3 is 15 amino acids. V was trimmed by 2 bases and J by 7 bases, leaving 16 bases between them. The chain couples TRBV5-5 to TRBJ2-1; D is possibly TRBD2 (5 bases). The origin of this receptor is a woman aged 40 to 50 with acute or convalescent COVID-19. The sequenced sample consisted of peripheral blood. CDR3 protein: CASSLWIARGNEQFF. The CDR3 bases are TGTGCCAGCAGCTTATGGATTGCCCGAGGGAATGAGCAGTTCTTC.